These 28 T cell receptor beta chains originate from one sample sequenced in a study of T cell repertoires in cytomegalovirus infection. No antigens are known for them. One entry per CDR3 protein results from TCRdb running MiXCR on the reads. This table holds tens of thousands of distinct CDR3 sequences, about 18% found once. Sequenced material: CD8+ T cells from cultured PBMCs, taken from culture after CMV antigen stimulation. Source of these receptors: a human donor in good health (CMV status not recorded). Some clones in this sample may be carry-over from other donors' samples.

The chain is built from TRBV7-2 and TRBJ2-6; D remains ambiguous. Germline V gene lookup returns CDR1 SGHTA and CDR2 FQGNSA. CDR3 length: 13 residues. Trimming stripped 1 base from V and 5 bases from J, with 3 bases between. CDR3 sequence (DNA): TGTGCCAGCAGCTTAGGTAGGGCCAACGTCCTGACTTTC. Its translation: CASSLGRANVLTF.

The chain links TRBV9 to TRBJ2-2; D gene unclear. The ends were cut back, 4 bases at V and 5 bases at J, with 12 bases in the middle. Per germline, CDR1 SGDLS and CDR2 YYNGEE. CDR3 length: 14 amino acids. CDR3 in DNA: TGTGCCAGCAGCTTAAACACCCCGACCGGGGAGCTGTTTTTT. It specifies CASSLNTPTGELFF.

This clonotype was found a few times. The rearrangement links TRBV7-9 to TRBJ2-7; no definite D call. The V gene lost 5 bases and the J gene lost 0 bases, with 11 bases spanning the gap. The germline V gene encodes CDR1 SEHNR and CDR2 FQNEAQ (reference sequence). This CDR3 has 14 residues. The CDR3: CASSTPGRSYEQYF. The CDR3 nucleotides are TGTGCCAGCAGCACCCCGGGCCGCTCCTACGAGCAGTACTTC.

The chain carries TRBV7-9 and TRBJ2-1, with no clear D. CDR1 SEHNR and CDR2 FQNEAQ come from the germline V gene (reference sequence). Trimming took off 1 base at V and 8 bases at J, with 6 bases between the two ends. This CDR3 is 12 amino acids long. Here the CDR3 reads CASSLDFDEQFF. CDR3 nucleotide sequence: TGTGCCAGCAGCTTAGATTTCGATGAGCAGTTCTTC.

CDR3 loop: CASSSDSLISYEQYF. CDR3 bases: TGTGCCAGCAGTTCGGACAGTTTAATCTCGTACGAGCAGTACTTC. V is TRBV7-2 and J is TRBJ2-7; the D gene is possibly TRBD1 (6 bases). Per the germline V gene, CDR1 is SGHTA and CDR2 is FQGNSA. Trimming stripped 6 bases from V and 4 bases from J, with 19 bases between. The CDR3 runs 15 residues. Full variable domain (missing parts from reference TRBV7-2 and TRBJ2-7): GAGVSQSPSNKVTEKGKDVELRCDPISGHTALYWYRQSLGQGLEFLIYFQGNSAPDKSGLPSDRFSAERTGGSVSTLTIQRTQQEDSAVYLCASSSDSLISYEQYFGPGTRLTVT.

The CDR3 region is CASSLIERTEQFF. The DNA for the CDR3 is TGTGCCAGCAGCTTAATTGAAAGGACTGAGCAGTTCTTC. The chain has TRBV7-3 and TRBJ2-1; D gene unclear. V was trimmed by 1 base and J by 9 bases, leaving 10 bases between them. The CDR3 has 13 amino acids. Germline loops: CDR1 SGHTA, CDR2 FQGTGA. Together with reference TRBV7-3 and TRBJ2-1, the CDR3 gives the full variable domain: GAGVSQTPSNKVTEKGKYVELRCDPISGHTALYWYRQSLGQGPEFLIYFQGTGAADDSGLPNDRFFAVRPEGSVSTLKIQRTERGDSAVYLCASSLIERTEQFFGPGTRLTVL.

The V and J genes are TRBV9 and TRBJ1-2; D might be TRBD1 (5 bases). Germline V CDR1 and CDR2: SGDLS, YYNGEE. The CDR3 loop spans 16 amino acids. The V end lost 0 bases, the J end lost 1 base, and 13 bases lay between the germline ends. CDR3 sequence (DNA): TGTGCCAGCAGCGTAGATTCAGGGAGGAATAACTATGGCTACACCTTC. As protein: CASSVDSGRNNYGYTF.

This clonotype was seen ten or more times. The genes are TRBV29-1 and TRBJ1-1; the match to TRBD1 covers 8 bases. CDR3 size: 15 residues. V was pared by 3 bases and J by 4 bases, with 10 bases of the junction left unmatched. Germline CDR1 is SQVTM and CDR2 is ANQGSEA. CDR3 bases: TGCAGCGTTGATGCTCTCGGACAGGGAGTCACTGAAGCTTTCTTT. As protein: CSVDALGQGVTEAFF.

Only a few counts were recorded for this clonotype. The chain employs TRBV11-2 and TRBJ2-1; either TRBD1 or TRBD2 may supply D (5 bases each). V lost 0 bases to trimming and J lost 8 bases, with 14 bases between them. The V gene's germline CDR1 is SGHAT and CDR2 FQNNGV. The CDR3 extends over 15 amino acids. CDR3 sequence: CASSLEGREIDEQFF. The CDR3 nucleotides are TGTGCCAGCAGCTTAGAGGGCAGGGAGATCGATGAGCAGTTCTTC.

J is TRBJ2-5 and V is TRBV6-1, with D maybe TRBD2 (6 bases). Germline CDR1 and CDR2: MNHNS and SASEGT. This CDR3 spans 12 amino acids. V lost 7 bases to trimming and J lost 5 bases, with 11 bases between them. The CDR3 sequence is CASMASEETQYF. In DNA form, the CDR3 reads TGTGCCAGCATGGCTAGCGAGGAGACCCAGTACTTC.

The rearrangement links TRBV6-2 or TRBV6-3 to TRBJ1-5; unclear D gene. From germline, CDR1 is MNHEY and CDR2 SVGEGT. V dropped 4 bases and J dropped 9 bases, with 16 bases sitting between them. The CDR3 sequence is 14 residues long. The DNA for the CDR3 is TGTGCCAGCAGTTCCCACCAGATGACACTGCCCCAGCATTTT. Protein sequence: CASSSHQMTLPQHF.

The chain carries TRBV7-8 and TRBJ2-4; the match to TRBD2 covers 15 bases. V lost 4 bases, J lost 0 bases, and 4 bases stayed unmatched. Germline assignment: CDR1 SGHVS and CDR2 FQNEAQ. There are 18 residues in the CDR3. This CDR3 reads CASSSGLAGGVAKNIQYF. In nucleotides, the CDR3 is TGTGCCAGCAGCTCGGGACTAGCGGGAGGCGTAGCCAAAAACATTCAGTACTTC.

Only a few counts were recorded for this clonotype. The chain combines TRBV7-2 with TRBJ2-1; D not resolved. The CDR3 is made up of 11 amino acids. Germline values: CDR1 SGHTA, CDR2 FQGNSA. V lost 5 bases, J lost 8 bases, and 7 bases lay in between. This chain's CDR3 is CASSPSHEQFF. The CDR3 region has the DNA TGTGCCAGCAGCCCCTCCCATGAGCAGTTCTTC.

The V gene is TRBV7-2, the J gene TRBJ1-6; D uncertain. Germline values: CDR1 SGHTA, CDR2 FQGNSA. The CDR3 length is 12 residues. Deletions cut 1 base from V and 14 bases from J, with 9 bases between. In DNA, the CDR3 is TGTGCCAGCAGCTTAGGAAACATGGCCCTCCACTTT. It encodes CASSLGNMALHF.

The gene calls are TRBV27 and TRBJ2-7; D tentatively reads TRBD1 or TRBD2 (5 bases each). The V end was cut by 5 bases, the J end by 5 bases, with 16 bases between. CDR3 length: 14 amino acids. Germline V lookup: CDR1 MNHEY, CDR2 SMNVEV (reference sequence). This CDR3 reads CASSDRGLPDEQYF. The CDR3 nucleotides read TGTGCCAGCAGTGACCGGGGCCTCCCCGACGAGCAGTACTTC.

The chain uses TRBV28 and TRBJ1-1; maybe TRBD1 (5 bases). Germline loops: CDR1 MDHEN, CDR2 SYDVKM. CDR3 size: 17 residues. V was shortened by 4 bases and J by 3 bases, with 21 bases between the two germline ends. The CDR3 reads CASSSLSNGGRDTEAFF. The CDR3 region has the DNA TGTGCCAGCAGTTCACTATCGAACGGGGGGAGGGACACTGAAGCTTTCTTT.

This clonotype showed up just a few times. Sequence at one end of the junction differs from germline and may be a read error. This sequence joins TRBV4-1 and TRBJ1-1; a weak D match, TRBD1 (5 bases). From germline, CDR1 is MGHRA and CDR2 YSYEKL. The CDR3 length is 15 residues. The chain's CDR3 is CASTQREGAEAEAFF. The CDR3 bases are TGCGCCAGCACCCAAAGGGAAGGGGCTGAGGCTGAAGCTTTCTTT.

The chain links TRBV7-2 to TRBJ2-6; 7 bases agree with TRBD1. This CDR3 contains 16 residues. Per germline, CDR1 SGHTA and CDR2 FQGNSA. Trimming removed 5 bases from V and 1 base from J; junction bases left unmatched: 5. This CDR3 reads CASSARQGSGANVLTF. The DNA of the CDR3 is TGTGCCAGCAGCGCCCGACAGGGTTCTGGGGCCAACGTCCTGACTTTC.

The chain uses TRBV4-3 and TRBJ1-4; D perhaps matches TRBD1 (5 bases). The CDR3 is made up of 16 amino acids. CDR1 is LGHNA and CDR2 is YSLEER in the germline V gene. V gave up 4 bases and J gave up 8 bases, with 20 bases separating them. CDR3 amino acids: CASSRKGHSGEEKLFF. The CDR3 nucleotides are TGCGCCAGCAGCCGAAAGGGGCACAGTGGAGAAGAAAAACTGTTTTTT.

This clonotype was counted a few times. The rearrangement joins TRBV7-2 to TRBJ2-5; 7 bases line up with TRBD1. With V trimmed by 3 bases and J by 4 bases, 5 bases remained unmatched. CDR3 length: 14 amino acids. Germline V lookup: CDR1 SGHTA, CDR2 FQGNSA. In nucleotides, the CDR3 is TGTGCCAGCAGCTTGAACAGGGGATCAGAGACCCAGTACTTC. Translated: CASSLNRGSETQYF.

As regards this clonotype: A much larger clone differs from this one at a single base, so this may be a read error. The chain couples TRBV7-9 to TRBJ2-2; no definite D call. Germline V gene data show CDR1 as SEHNR and CDR2 as FQNEAQ (reference sequence). This CDR3 is 10 amino acids long. In DNA, the CDR3 is TGTGCCAGCCGCTTCGGGGAGCTGTTTTTT. It encodes CASRFGELFF.

The CDR3, as DNA: TGCAGTGCTAGAGATCGCCTAGCGGGGGGACGGGGGAATGAGCAGTTCTTC. It specifies CSARDRLAGGRGNEQFF. V is TRBV20-1 and J is TRBJ2-1; TRBD2 agrees at 11 bases. The junction had 11 bases not matched to a gene; V was cut back by 0 bases and J by 7 bases. CDR1 is DFQATT, CDR2 SNEGSKA, per germline (reference sequence). This CDR3 region has 17 residues.

This clonotype appeared once. V usage is TRBV7-6 and J usage is TRBJ2-1, with D possibly TRBD2 on 6 matching bases. Per germline, CDR1 SGHVS and CDR2 FNYEAQ. Trimming took off 5 bases at V and 7 bases at J, with 12 bases between the two ends. This CDR3 comprises 13 residues. Written as DNA, the CDR3 is TGTGCCAGCAGCCCAGGGACTCGGAATGAGCAGTTCTTC. Translation: CASSPGTRNEQFF. The full variable domain, in which reference TRBV7-6 and TRBJ2-1 provide the parts outside the CDR3, is GAGVSQSPRYKVTKRGQDVALRCDPISGHVSLYWYRQALGQGPEFLTYFNYEAQQDKSGLPNDRFSAERPEGSISTLTIQRTEQRDSAMYRCASSPGTRNEQFFGPGTRLTVL.

The chain's CDR3 is CASSLKAGGAEQYF. The CDR3 DNA follows: TGTGCCAGCAGCTTGAAAGCGGGGGGTGCCGAGCAGTACTTC. The chain couples TRBV7-6 to TRBJ2-7; 9 bases line up with TRBD2. Germline-derived CDR1 and CDR2 are SGHVS and FNYEAQ. CDR3 length: 14 amino acids. Losses at the gene ends were 3 bases for V and 6 bases for J; bases not matched to a gene: 6.

This chain joins TRBV6-2 or TRBV6-3 and TRBJ1-5; the D gene is possibly TRBD1 (5 bases). Trimming cost V 7 bases and J 8 bases, with 21 bases left between them. Germline CDR1 reads MNHEY; CDR2 reads SVGEGT. This CDR3 has 15 residues. CDR3 DNA: TGTGCCAGCACCGACCGGGACCCATCACTGGAGCCCCAGCATTTT. Translating it yields CASTDRDPSLEPQHF.

This clonotype was seen only a few times. The genes are TRBV7-2 and TRBJ2-5; D is unclear. The CDR3 has 13 amino acids. Trimming cost V 4 bases and J 4 bases, with 10 bases left between them. Germline V gene data show CDR1 as SGHTA and CDR2 as FQGNSA. CDR3 DNA sequence: TGTGCCAGCAGCTACAGCCATACAGAGACCCAGTACTTC. It codes for CASSYSHTETQYF.

In its sample, this clonotype was seen a few times. The chain combines TRBV6-2 or TRBV6-3 with TRBJ1-5; weak D call: TRBD1 (6 bases). Germline CDR1 and CDR2: MNHEY and SVGEGT. Trimming removed 1 base at V and 2 bases at J, with 12 bases between. CDR3 length: 16 residues. CDR3 residues: CASSYWGAAGNQPQHF. The CDR3 coding sequence is TGTGCCAGCAGTTACTGGGGGGCGGCCGGCAATCAGCCCCAGCATTTT.

This clonotype has ten or more counts. CDR3 DNA: TGCGCCAGCAGCCAAAGACAGAGGAACACTGAAGCTTTCTTT. Translating gives CASSQRQRNTEAFF. The rearrangement links TRBV4-1 to TRBJ1-1, with D possibly matching TRBD1 (5 bases). Trimming cost V 2 bases and J 1 base, with 8 bases left between them. CDR1 is MGHRA, CDR2 YSYEKL, per germline. The CDR3 length is 14 residues.